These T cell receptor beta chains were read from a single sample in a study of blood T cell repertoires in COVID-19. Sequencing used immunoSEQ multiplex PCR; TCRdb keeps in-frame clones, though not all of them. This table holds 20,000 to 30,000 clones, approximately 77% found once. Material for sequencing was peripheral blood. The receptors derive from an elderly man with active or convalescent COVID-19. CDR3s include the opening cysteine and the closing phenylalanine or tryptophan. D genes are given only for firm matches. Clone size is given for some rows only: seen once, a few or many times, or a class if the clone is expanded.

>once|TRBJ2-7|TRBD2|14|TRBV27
CASSPGTSLYEQYF
TGTGCCAGCAGTCCCGGGACTAGTCTATACGAGCAGTACTTC
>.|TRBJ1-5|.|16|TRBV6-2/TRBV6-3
CASSYWGRGGNQPQHF
TGTGCCAGCAGTTACTGGGGCAGGGGCGGCAATCAGCCCCAGCATTTT
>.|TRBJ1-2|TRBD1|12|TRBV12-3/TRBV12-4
CASRATGLSYTF
TGTGCCAGCAGAGCGACAGGGTTGAGCTACACCTTC
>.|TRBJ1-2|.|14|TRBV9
CASSVGLRGGGYTF
TGTGCCAGCAGCGTAGGGTTGCGGGGGGGCGGCTACACCTTC
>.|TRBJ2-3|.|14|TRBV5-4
CASSLKGAGDTQYF
TGTGCCAGCAGCTTAAAGGGGGCGGGGGATACGCAGTATTTT
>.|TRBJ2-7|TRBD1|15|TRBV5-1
CASSLKGTGGNEQYF
TGCGCCAGCAGCTTAAAAGGGACAGGGGGCAACGAGCAGTACTTC
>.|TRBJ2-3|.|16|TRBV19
CASKNRAGTAPDTQYF
TGTGCCAGTAAGAATCGTGCAGGCACAGCCCCAGATACGCAGTATTTT
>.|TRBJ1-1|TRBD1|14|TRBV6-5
CASSYDRVESEAFF
TGTGCCAGCAGTTACGACAGGGTGGAGTCTGAAGCTTTCTTT
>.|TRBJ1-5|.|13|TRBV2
CASSDTVYQPQHF
TGTGCCAGCAGTGATACAGTCTATCAGCCCCAGCATTTT
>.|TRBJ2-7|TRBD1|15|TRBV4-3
CASSLQMAGGYEQYF
TGCGCCAGCAGCCTCCAAATGGCAGGGGGCTACGAGCAGTACTTC
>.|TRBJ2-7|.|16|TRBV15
CATSRPLEGGAYEQYF
TGTGCCACCAGCAGACCTCTGGAGGGAGGAGCCTACGAGCAGTACTTC
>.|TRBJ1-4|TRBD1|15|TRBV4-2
CASSPRQGANEKLFF
TGTGCCAGCAGCCCACGACAGGGGGCAAATGAAAAACTGTTTTTT
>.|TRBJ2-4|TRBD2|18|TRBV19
CASSIGLAGGAAKNIQYF
TGTGCCAGTAGTATTGGTCTAGCGGGAGGAGCTGCCAAAAACATTCAGTACTTC
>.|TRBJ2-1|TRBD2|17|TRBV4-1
CASSQVASGLAGVEQFF
TGCGCCAGCAGCCAAGTAGCCTCGGGACTAGCGGGAGTTGAGCAGTTCTTC
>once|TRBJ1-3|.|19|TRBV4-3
CASSQGVLRGTTSGNTIYF
TGCGCCAGCAGCCAAGGTGTCTTGCGGGGAACGACCTCTGGAAACACCATATATTTT
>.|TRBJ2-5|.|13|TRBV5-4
CASSLGREKTQYF
TGTGCCAGCAGCTTGGGGAGGGAAAAGACCCAGTACTTC
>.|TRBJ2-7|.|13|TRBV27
CASSLRGSYEQYF
TGTGCCAGCAGTTTAAGAGGGTCCTACGAGCAGTACTTC